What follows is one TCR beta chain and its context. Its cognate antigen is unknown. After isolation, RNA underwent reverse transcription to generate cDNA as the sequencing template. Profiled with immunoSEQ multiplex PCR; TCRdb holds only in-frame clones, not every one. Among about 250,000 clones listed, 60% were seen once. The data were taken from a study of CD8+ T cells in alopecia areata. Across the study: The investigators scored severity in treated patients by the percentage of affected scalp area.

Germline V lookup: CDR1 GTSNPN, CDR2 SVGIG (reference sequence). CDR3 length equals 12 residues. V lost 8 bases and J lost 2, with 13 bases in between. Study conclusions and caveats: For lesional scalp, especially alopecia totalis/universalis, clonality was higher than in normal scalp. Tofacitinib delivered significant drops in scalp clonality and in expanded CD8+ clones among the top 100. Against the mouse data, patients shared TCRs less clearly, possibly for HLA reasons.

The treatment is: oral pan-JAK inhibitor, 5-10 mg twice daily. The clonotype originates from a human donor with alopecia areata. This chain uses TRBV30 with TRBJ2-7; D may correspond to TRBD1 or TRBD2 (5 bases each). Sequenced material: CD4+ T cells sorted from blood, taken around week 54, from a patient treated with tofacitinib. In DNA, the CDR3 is TGTGCCGGGACCAGGGATCCCTACGAGCAGTACTTC. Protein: CAGTRDPYEQYF.